This TCR beta chain was sequenced for a study of OX40 agonist ivuxolimab in advanced cancers. At the level of the study: Enrolled patients in dose escalation had cancers that were hepatocellular carcinoma, melanoma, renal cell or head and neck cancer. Whole-study findings and limits: Blood T cells, both CD4+ and CD8+, expanded clonally by week 6 at 0.1 to 3.0 mg/kg.

As concerns this clone: Its target is unknown.

CDR1 is SGHRS and CDR2 is YFSETQ in the germline V gene. This CDR3 region has 13 residues. V was pared by 0 bases and J by 3 bases, with 4 bases between. Generated by immunoSEQ multiplex PCR, the TCRdb table keeps only in-frame clones and is missing some. This table holds around 100,000 clones, around nine tenths found once. The receptor's source is an adult with an advanced solid tumor such as melanoma, head and neck, liver or kidney cancer. The chain couples TRBV5-1 to TRBJ1-5; D not certain. The sequenced sample was CD4+ or CD8+ T cells sorted from blood, obtained in a trial of the OX40 agonist ivuxolimab. CDR3 nucleotide sequence: TGCGCCAGCAGCTTGGGGACCAATCAGCCCCAGCATTTT. Amino acids: CASSLGTNQPQHF.